This T cell receptor (beta chain) is drawn from a study of shared clonotypes between healthy human individuals. It was CD45RO-negative cells, positively selected for CCR7, that made up naive CD8 cells, with terminally differentiated effector memory CD45RA+ cells excluded. Healthy adults negative for HIV, lacking recent acute infections or vaccinations, served as donors. Data came from immunoSEQ multiplex PCR; TCRdb stores just in-frame clones and leaves some out. Of over 2,000,000 clones listed, 80% to 95% are singletons. CDR3 size: 16 residues. The V end lost 3 bases, the J end lost 0 bases, and 13 bases lay between the germline ends. Looked up from germline, CDR1 is SGHRS and CDR2 is YFSETQ.

This receptor was obtained from a man between 18 and 29 years old in good health. Some clones in this sample may be carry-over from other donors' samples. Material: naive CD8+ T cells from PBMCs. The chain links TRBV5-1 to TRBJ2-1, with D possibly being TRBD2 (5 bases). In DNA, the CDR3 is TGCGCCAGCAGCTACACTAGTTTGCCCTCCTACAATGAGCAGTTCTTC. Protein: CASSYTSLPSYNEQFF. Together with reference TRBV5-1 and TRBJ2-1, the CDR3 gives the full variable domain: KAGVTQTPRYLIKTRGQQVTLSCSPISGHRSVSWYQQTPGQGLQFLFEYFSETQRNKGNFPGRFSGRQFSNSRSEMNVSTLELGDSALYLCASSYTSLPSYNEQFFGPGTRLTVL.